This TCR beta chain was sequenced in a study of CD8+ T cells in alopecia areata (dated by TCRdb to 2016 to 2019). Looking at the study overall: The treated patients, all with moderate-to-severe alopecia areata, were enrolled in an open-label pilot trial of oral tofacitinib given at 5 to 10 mg twice daily. Clonality in the scalp was compared among normal scalp (n=4), patchy alopecia areata scalp (n=8), and alopecia totalis/universalis scalp (n=8). TCRbeta CDR3 regions were amplified by immunoSEQ multiplex PCR with 35 Vbeta forward and 13 Jbeta reverse primers. The SALT score, which quantifies the percentage of affected scalp surface area, was used to measure disease severity in treated patients. Human TCRbeta sequencing covered scalp tissue and sorted CD4+ and CD8+ peripheral blood T cells from patchy and totalis/universalis alopecia areata patients and healthy controls. Patients stayed on tofacitinib for 6 to 18 months and then had 6 months of follow-up off drug so that delayed response and recurrence could be assessed. RNA was extracted with the PAXgene miRNA kit for fixed scalp, the miRNeasy kit for PBMCs, and the RNeasy kit for mouse skin. High-throughput TCRbeta sequencing was used to examine T cell clonal expansion in alopecia areata in both the C3H/HeJ mouse model and human patients. Biopsies were taken from tofacitinib-treated patients at baseline and at 4 and 24 weeks of treatment, and a later scalp biopsy was taken in several of the tofacitinib-treated patients. Overall study outcomes, separate from this receptor: Because the treated cohort was small and had only one nonresponder, larger studies are needed to examine links between baseline CD8+ expansion and response. Compared with normal scalp, lesional scalp, particularly in alopecia totalis/universalis, had higher clonality and more expanded CD8+ clones, which suggests antigenic drive. TCR sequences shared between patients were less clear than in mice, possibly partly because of HLA diversity in the patient population. During tofacitinib treatment, many expanded lesional clones stuck around in both scalp and blood, and this persistence may partly explain why relapse happens after treatment is stopped. Unlike mouse skin, which is dominated by gammadelta T cells, normal human skin has resident alphabeta T cells that are also sequenced, and this complicates analysis of the scalp TCR repertoire. Tofacitinib significantly lowered scalp clonality and the number of expanded CD8+ clones among the top 100 scalp clones.

The treatment or condition tag for this specimen amounts to: oral pan-JAK inhibitor, 5-10 mg twice daily. Lesional scalp punch biopsies and peripheral blood were collected from alopecia areata patients. PBMCs were isolated by density centrifugation and stained for CD3, CD4 and CD8, after which CD4+ and CD8+ T cells were sorted on a FACSAria. Receptor libraries were prepared by the immunoSEQ multiplex PCR assay. To provide template for TCR sequencing, every sample had RNA extracted and reverse transcribed into cDNA. SuperScript III was used for first-strand cDNA synthesis, primed with a 2:1 mix of oligo-dT and random hexamers. A synthetic immune receptor repertoire was used to measure amplification bias, and any remaining bias was corrected computationally. The published analysis was carried out like this. After raw reads were preprocessed to remove errors, the CDR3 was defined following IMGT conventions as running from the conserved cysteine to phenylalanine. Clonality was computed as 1 minus the Shannon entropy, with the entropy normalized by log2 of the number of productive unique TCRs. Whether scalp clones were CD4 or CD8 was inferred by matching scalp TCRbeta sequences against CD4 and CD8 repertoires sorted from blood. This is the immuneACCESS table as TCRdb keeps it, with only in-frame sequences that have V and J called. A part of the clones is gone; compared with another copy, unresolved V genes explain less than half, and the rest is unexplained. V and J calls and clone size are copied from that table; D and trimming were computed from the DNA. Across this sample there are approximately 180,000 clones, with about three fifths seen only once. The ten biggest clones cover roughly 16% of the sample.

A few counts support this clone. It lacks a known antigen. The sample holds no much larger clone one base away, and base qualities are not on file. The CDR3 runs 12 residues from the cysteine to the phenylalanine. Only CDR3 DNA remains: 36 bases, in frame from the first base. CDR1 SQVTM and CDR2 ANQGSEA were looked up in the germline V gene. The V and J ends are trimmed by 5 bases and 3 bases, leaving 10 bases between them. Sequencing was performed on CD4+ T cells sorted from blood, taken at week 56, from a patient treated with tofacitinib. The TCR originated in a human donor with alopecia areata. The rearranged chain carries TRBV29-1 and TRBJ2-5, and the D gene may be TRBD1, 5 bases matching. The CDR3 has the sequence CSVRQGKETQYF. The sequenced DNA: TGCAGCGTTCGCCAGGGTAAAGAGACCCAGTACTTC.